These 26 T cell receptor beta chains originate from one sample sequenced in a study of CD8+CD57+ T cells in acquired aplastic anemia. Genomic DNA templated the TCR beta VDJ and CDR3 profiling. Using its own MiXCR run on the reads, TCRdb lists one record per CDR3 protein. The sample lists about 180,000 distinct CDR3 sequences, 46% occurring once. The sequencing sample was made of sorted CD4+, CD8+, or CD8+CD57+ T cells (not recorded which) from PBMCs. These receptors came from a human donor in good health.

This clonotype was observed many times. CDR3 DNA: TGTGCCAGCAGCACCGGACTAGCGGGCAGCTCTGGGGCCAACGTCCTGACTTTC. Protein product: CASSTGLAGSSGANVLTF. The gene calls are TRBV9 and TRBJ2-6; 11 bases map to TRBD2. CDR1 is SGDLS, CDR2 YYNGEE, per germline. Trimming at V came to 4 bases and at J to 0 bases, leaving 6 bases not matched to a gene. The CDR3 consists of 18 residues.

Ten or more counts support this clonotype. The chain combines TRBV7-2 with TRBJ2-5; TRBD1 is a possible D gene (5 bases). Germline V gives CDR1 SGHTA, CDR2 FQGNSA. Trimming removed 2 bases at V and 2 bases at J, with 15 bases between. The CDR3 covers 16 residues. Here the CDR3 reads CASSLSLGAPQETQYF. CDR3 nucleotide sequence: TGTGCCAGCAGCTTATCCCTTGGGGCCCCTCAAGAGACCCAGTACTTC.

In this sample, this clonotype turned up many times. The genes are TRBV7-3 and TRBJ1-1; no definite D call. The ends were cut back, 5 bases at V and 7 bases at J, with 14 bases in the middle. The CDR3 loop spans 13 amino acids. Germline CDR1 is SGHTA and CDR2 is FQGTGA. DNA for the CDR3: TGTGCCAGCAGCCTCACGCGGGGAGATGAAGCTTTCTTT. Its translation: CASSLTRGDEAFF.

CDR3 nucleotide sequence: TGTGCCAGCAGCACAACCAGGTCCTATGGCTACACCTTC. Its translation: CASSTTRSYGYTF. This sequence joins TRBV7-9 and TRBJ1-2; D remains unclear. Trimming shortened V by 5 bases and J by 4 bases, and 11 bases separated the two germline ends. The CDR3 has 13 amino acids. CDR1 is SEHNR and CDR2 is FQNEAQ in the germline V gene (reference sequence).

This rearrangement joins TRBV10-3 to TRBJ1-2; 9 bases are shared with TRBD1. With 6 bases clipped from V and 6 bases from J, the junction kept 5 bases outside the gene matches. The CDR3 loop spans 13 amino acids. In germline, CDR1 is ENHRY, CDR2 SYGVKD. CDR3 region: CAISRTGEDGYTF. The DNA of the CDR3 is TGTGCCATCAGCCGGACAGGGGAGGATGGCTACACCTTC.

The rearrangement uses TRBV4-1 and TRBJ2-2, with 10 positions matching TRBD2. This CDR3 has 16 amino acids. Germline V gene lookup returns CDR1 MGHRA and CDR2 YSYEKL. Trimming cost V 5 bases and J 1 base; bases outside gene matches: 4. CDR3 amino acids: CASSSPSGRNTGELFF. The CDR3 nucleotides are TGCGCCAGCAGCTCTCCTAGCGGGAGGAACACCGGGGAGCTGTTTTTT.

This clonotype was picked up many times. The chain couples TRBV25-1 to TRBJ2-1; D may correspond to TRBD1 or TRBD2 (5 bases each). The V gene lost 6 bases and the J gene lost 2 bases, with 11 bases spanning the gap. Germline-derived CDR1 and CDR2 are MGHDK and SYGVNS. The CDR3 length is 14 residues. The CDR3 DNA reads as TGTGCCAGCAGCGATACGGGGCCCTACAATGAGCAGTTCTTC. Its protein product is CASSDTGPYNEQFF.

This clonotype has only one observation. The chain carries TRBV19 and TRBJ2-2; the match to TRBD2 covers 8 bases. The V gene's germline CDR1 is LNHDA and CDR2 SQIVND (reference sequence). V lost 7 bases, J lost 1 base, and 5 bases stayed unmatched. The CDR3 sequence is 15 residues long. CDR3 DNA sequence: TGTGCCAGTATTGGCACTAGCGGGAACACCGGGGAGCTGTTTTTT. Translating gives CASIGTSGNTGELFF.

This clonotype was seen once. CDR3: CASSLDGINTEAFF. In DNA form, the CDR3 reads TGTGCCAGCAGCTTAGACGGAATAAACACTGAAGCTTTCTTT. The chain is built from TRBV11-2 and TRBJ1-1; D remains unclear. Trimming took 0 bases from V and 2 from J, leaving 7 bases between them. CDR1 and CDR2 (germline): SGHAT, FQNNGV. CDR3 length equals 14 residues.

This chain links TRBV30 with TRBJ2-2; maybe TRBD1 (5 bases). CDR1 is GTSNPN, CDR2 SVGIG, per germline (reference sequence). The ends were cut back, 4 bases at V and 4 bases at J, with 16 bases in the middle. There are 15 residues in the CDR3. The CDR3 region is CAWKRQTASTGELFF. The CDR3 nucleotides are TGTGCCTGGAAGCGACAGACAGCGAGCACCGGGGAGCTGTTTTTT.

The chain recombines TRBV19 with TRBJ2-1, with a possible D match to TRBD1 (6 bases). V was clipped by 6 bases and J by 12 bases, with 24 bases between them. Germline V lookup: CDR1 LNHDA, CDR2 SQIVND (reference sequence). CDR3 length: 15 amino acids. CDR3 coding DNA: TGTGCCAGTAGCCAAACCGGGACACTCACCGATGGGCAGTTCTTC. Translating gives CASSQTGTLTDGQFF.

This chain's CDR3 is CASSLFGGLAGNEQFF. Written as DNA, the CDR3 is TGTGCCAGCAGCTTATTCGGCGGACTAGCGGGGAATGAGCAGTTCTTC. The chain combines TRBV11-2 with TRBJ2-1; 12 positions match TRBD2. Germline values: CDR1 SGHAT, CDR2 FQNNGV. With 2 bases clipped from V and 7 bases from J, the junction kept 6 bases outside the gene matches. The CDR3 covers 16 residues.

This clonotype was observed at least ten times. The chain employs TRBV6-6 and TRBJ2-7, with D perhaps TRBD1 or TRBD2 (5 bases each). The V end was cut by 2 bases, the J end by 3 bases, with 14 bases between. The CDR3 extends over 15 amino acids. Germline CDR1 is MNHNY and CDR2 is SVGAGI (reference sequence). The CDR3: CASSYRDGWGYEQYF. For the CDR3, the DNA is TGTGCCAGCAGTTACCGGGACGGATGGGGCTACGAGCAGTACTTC.

Comment on this clonotype: Given a much more abundant clone one base away, this may be a read error. The chain is built from TRBV11-3 and TRBJ2-1; tentative D call: TRBD1 (6 bases). The CDR3 spans 12 residues. The germline V and J ends were trimmed by 5 bases and 15 bases, with 17 bases remaining between them. Germline V gene lookup returns CDR1 SGHNT and CDR2 YENEEA. CDR3 nucleotides: TGTGCCAGCAGCCACAGCGCAGGGGTATCGTTCTTC. It encodes CASSHSAGVSFF.

This clonotype was recorded a few times. This chain connects TRBV6-2 or TRBV6-3 to TRBJ1-5; TRBD1 is a possible D gene (6 bases). The V gene lost 5 bases and the J gene lost 3 bases, with 14 bases spanning the gap. CDR1 is MNHEY, CDR2 SVGEGT, per germline. This CDR3 region has 15 residues. The CDR3 sequence: CASSITQGSNQPQHF. The CDR3 region has the DNA TGTGCCAGCAGTATTACTCAGGGGTCCAATCAGCCCCAGCATTTT.

This clonotype has a count of ten or more. The chain links TRBV6-5 to TRBJ2-7; 7 bases are a match to TRBD1. J gave up 5 bases and V 6 bases, and 7 bases lay outside the gene matches. In germline, CDR1 is MNHEY, CDR2 SVGAGI. CDR3 size: 13 residues. The CDR3 here is CASSPRQGHEQYF. The CDR3 bases are TGTGCCAGCAGCCCTAGACAGGGTCACGAGCAGTACTTC.

This clonotype was observed a handful of times. This chain connects TRBV10-3 to TRBJ1-1; D is undetermined. In germline, CDR1 is ENHRY, CDR2 SYGVKD. Between the trimmed V and J ends, which lost 4 bases and 0 bases, there was a span of 12 bases. CDR3 size: 15 residues. CDR3 nucleotide sequence: TGTGCCATCAGTGGTTCCGGACGGATGAACACTGAAGCTTTCTTT. Amino acids: CAISGSGRMNTEAFF.

Many counts were recorded for this clonotype. This chain uses TRBV10-3 with TRBJ2-2; tentative D call: TRBD1 (6 bases). Germline V lookup: CDR1 ENHRY, CDR2 SYGVKD. The V end was cut by 10 bases, the J end by 4 bases, with 19 bases between. The CDR3 extends over 15 amino acids. CDR3: CATQRDTAGTGELFF. CDR3 in DNA: TGTGCCACCCAACGGGACACAGCTGGCACCGGGGAGCTGTTTTTT.

In this sample, this clonotype turned up a few times. V is TRBV6-1 and J is TRBJ1-1, with a possible D match to TRBD1 (6 bases). The CDR3 is 13 residues long. The germline gives CDR1 MNHNS, CDR2 SASEGT. The V end lost 8 bases, the J end lost 2 bases, and 12 bases lay between the germline ends. CDR3 sequence reads: CASSRDTNTEAFF. DNA of the CDR3: TGTGCCAGCTCACGGGACACTAACACTGAAGCTTTCTTT.

Concerning this clonotype: At one of its ends the junction is not consistent with the germline gene, which may arise from a read error. The chain employs TRBV24-1 and TRBJ2-7; the D is unclear. CDR1 KGHDR and CDR2 SFDVKD come from the germline V gene. The CDR3 loop spans 14 amino acids. The CDR3 sequence is CATSDADGTYDQYF. For the CDR3, the DNA is TGTGCCACCAGCGATGCCGACGGTACCTACGATCAGTACTTC.

This clonotype was recorded at least ten times. This sequence joins TRBV4-2 and TRBJ2-3, with 11 bases that match TRBD1. Germline lookup yields CDR1 LGHNA and CDR2 YNFKEQ. The CDR3 is 18 amino acids. V lost 5 bases to trimming and J lost 6 bases; unmatched junction nucleotides: 16. The CDR3 region has the DNA TGTGCCAGCAGCACCGTTGGAACCGGGACAGGGGGTAGGGATACGCAGTATTTT. This sequence encodes CASSTVGTGTGGRDTQYF.

The V gene is TRBV20-1, the J gene TRBJ2-1; D might be TRBD2 (6 bases). Between the trimmed V and J ends, which lost 3 bases and 3 bases, there was a span of 12 bases. The CDR3 loop spans 14 amino acids. Germline CDR1 and CDR2: DFQATT and SNEGSKA (reference sequence). The CDR3 here is CSARLEGIYNEQFF. The CDR3 coding sequence is TGCAGTGCTAGGCTGGAGGGAATCTACAATGAGCAGTTCTTC.

Ten or more counts support this clonotype. CDR3 sequence reads: CATSRASTGMMEQFF. In DNA, the CDR3 is TGTGCCACCAGCAGAGCGTCTACAGGGATGATGGAGCAGTTCTTC. The rearrangement uses TRBV15 and TRBJ2-1; possibly TRBD1 for D (6 bases). The germline V gene encodes CDR1 LNHNV and CDR2 YYDKDF (reference sequence). Trimming took 1 base from V and 10 from J, leaving 17 bases between them. The CDR3 is made up of 15 amino acids.

V gene TRBV6-5 combines with J gene TRBJ1-5, with a tentative D call TRBD1 (5 bases). V lost 0 bases to trimming and J lost 6 bases, with 12 bases between them. CDR1 and CDR2 from the germline V gene are MNHEY and SVGAGI. This CDR3 has 15 amino acids. The CDR3 DNA follows: TGTGCCAGCAGTTACTCGGCAGGGCCCAGTCAGCCCCAGCATTTT. Its translation: CASSYSAGPSQPQHF.

Comments on this clonotype: The CDR3 ends on some other residue instead of the conserved phenylalanine or tryptophan, so this is likely a read error. J is TRBJ1-1 and V is TRBV7-8, with D possibly TRBD1 on 5 matching bases. The ends were cut back, 1 base at V and 1 base at J, with 7 bases in the middle. The CDR3 is 14 amino acids. Germline CDR1 reads SGHVS; CDR2 reads FQNEAQ. The CDR3 here is CASSLVTGNTEAFS. In DNA, the CDR3 is TGTGCCAGCAGCTTAGTCACAGGGAACACTGAAGCTTTCTCT.

V and J are TRBV27 and TRBJ1-6; D gene uncertain. The germline V and J ends were trimmed by 6 bases and 2 bases, with 8 bases remaining between them. This CDR3 has 14 residues. Per the germline V gene, CDR1 is MNHEY and CDR2 is SMNVEV (reference sequence). The CDR3 sequence: CASSREPYNSPLHF. CDR3 coding DNA: TGTGCCAGCAGCCGGGAACCCTATAATTCACCCCTCCACTTT.